This T cell receptor (beta chain) stems from a study of spatial heterogeneity in lung cancer. Turning to the study itself: Each distinct TCR and UMI combination averaged more than ten appearances in raw reads.

Time point of the sample: sample taken at primary tumor resection. From tumor, nontumor lung or frozen PBMC, whole RNA was taken unsorted for sequencing. A total of roughly 72 untreated early-stage non-small cell lung cancer patients served as donors. Per germline, CDR1 MNHEY and CDR2 SVGAGI. This CDR3 is built from 19 residues. Losses at the gene ends were 6 bases for V and 3 bases for J; bases not matched to a gene: 20. TCR cDNA molecules were tagged individually, and each one carried a unique molecular identifier. TCRdb re-called the 5' RACE reads with MiXCR, one entry per CDR3 protein. The sample carries around 45,000 distinct CDR3 sequences, around 15% recorded once.

Here the sequenced sample was PBMCs, taken at surgery. The V call is TRBV6-5, the J call TRBJ2-4, with TRBD2 matching over 7 bases. This clonotype was obtained from a male donor with early-stage non-small cell lung cancer. This CDR3 reads CASRERLGLAGAYKNIQYF. CDR3 DNA: TGTGCCAGCAGAGAGAGGTTGGGTCTCGCGGGAGCCTACAAAAACATTCAGTACTTC.